These T cell receptor beta chains were read from a single sample in a study of blood T cell repertoires in COVID-19. The assay was immunoSEQ multiplex PCR, and TCRdb's table has in-frame clones only and misses some. The sample carries 200,000 to 250,000 clones, roughly 80% recorded once. The sequencing sample was made of peripheral blood. The receptor set was obtained from a woman at least 80 years old with COVID-19, enrolled during active disease. Both conserved end residues are part of each CDR3. The D gene is left open where the match is weak. Where a row states a size, it is once, few, many or the class of an expanded clone; other rows omit it.

J: TRBJ1-1; length: 15; D: TRBD1; V: TRBV5-1; size: NA; CDR3: CASSSEGQMNTEAFF; DNA: TGCGCCAGCAGCTCGGAGGGACAGATGAACACTGAAGCTTTCTTT
J: TRBJ1-2; length: 13; D: TRBD1; V: TRBV12-3/TRBV12-4; size: NA; CDR3: CASSRDRIYGYTF; DNA: TGTGCCAGCAGCCGGGACAGAATCTATGGCTACACCTTC
J: TRBJ1-1; length: 17; D: TRBD1; V: TRBV27; size: NA; CDR3: CASSLKVGQARSAEAFF; DNA: TGTGCCAGCAGTCTGAAGGTAGGACAGGCTCGGAGCGCTGAAGCTTTCTTT
J: TRBJ2-7; length: 13; D: TRBD1; V: TRBV2; size: NA; CDR3: CASSHDRGYEQYF; DNA: TGTGCCAGCAGTCACGACAGGGGGTACGAGCAGTACTTC
J: TRBJ2-5; length: 14; D: NA; V: TRBV7-2; size: NA; CDR3: CASSSTGLAETQYF; DNA: TGTGCCAGCAGCTCCACAGGGTTGGCAGAGACCCAGTACTTC
J: TRBJ1-6; length: 15; D: NA; V: TRBV6-5; size: NA; CDR3: CASRSGTSTNSPLHF; DNA: TGTGCCAGCAGGTCCGGGACAAGCACAAATTCACCCCTCCACTTT
J: TRBJ1-2; length: 13; D: TRBD1; V: TRBV11-2; size: NA; CDR3: CASSLDRGYGYTF; DNA: TGTGCCAGCAGCTTGGACAGGGGATATGGCTACACCTTC
J: TRBJ2-2; length: 15; D: NA; V: TRBV6-5; size: NA; CDR3: CASSRLADLAGELFF; DNA: TGTGCCAGCAGTAGACTTGCCGACCTTGCCGGGGAGCTGTTTTTT
J: TRBJ2-2; length: 17; D: TRBD2; V: TRBV27; size: NA; CDR3: CASSLVGRALDTGELFF; DNA: TGTGCCAGCAGTTTAGTCGGGAGGGCCTTGGACACCGGGGAGCTGTTTTTT
J: TRBJ2-5; length: 14; D: NA; V: TRBV11-1; size: once; CDR3: CASSLGVGQETQYF; DNA: TGTGCCAGCAGCTTAGGAGTCGGCCAAGAGACCCAGTACTTC
J: TRBJ1-1; length: 15; D: NA; V: TRBV18; size: once; CDR3: CASSALKGGNTEAFF; DNA: TGTGCCAGCTCAGCCTTAAAAGGGGGGAACACTGAAGCTTTCTTT
J: TRBJ1-5; length: 14; D: TRBD1; V: TRBV7-3; size: NA; CDR3: CASSRQGPGQPQHF; DNA: TGTGCCAGCAGCCGACAGGGCCCGGGGCAGCCCCAGCATTTT
J: TRBJ1-6; length: 14; D: TRBD1; V: TRBV25-1; size: NA; CDR3: CASSDYRGLSPLHF; DNA: TGTGCCAGCAGTGATTACAGGGGGCTTTCACCCCTCCACTTT
J: TRBJ1-5; length: 16; D: NA; V: TRBV30; size: NA; CDR3: CAWGRGGAGSNQPQHF; DNA: TGTGCCTGGGGTAGAGGGGGAGCAGGAAGCAATCAGCCCCAGCATTTT
J: TRBJ2-5; length: 15; D: TRBD2; V: TRBV6-5; size: NA; CDR3: CASSRTSGSWETQYF; DNA: TGTGCCAGCAGCCGGACTAGCGGGAGTTGGGAGACCCAGTACTTC
J: TRBJ1-1; length: 16; D: NA; V: TRBV6-5; size: NA; CDR3: CASSYSSVPGFTEAFF; DNA: TGTGCCAGCAGTTACTCAAGTGTACCGGGGTTCACTGAAGCTTTCTTT
J: TRBJ1-2; length: 13; D: NA; V: TRBV3-1/TRBV3-2; size: NA; CDR3: CASSQGQNYGYTF; DNA: TGTGCCAGCAGCCAAGGTCAGAACTATGGCTACACCTTC
J: TRBJ2-3; length: 15; D: NA; V: TRBV19; size: NA; CDR3: CASSIRGESTDTQYF; DNA: TGTGCCAGTAGTATCAGGGGCGAGAGCACAGATACGCAGTATTTT
J: TRBJ2-1; length: 15; D: TRBD2; V: TRBV30; size: once; CDR3: CAWSVRLAGSNEQFF; DNA: TGTGCCTGGAGTGTACGACTAGCGGGGAGTAATGAGCAGTTCTTC
J: TRBJ1-5; length: 18; D: TRBD1; V: TRBV27; size: once; CDR3: CASSLEPQGAGRNQPQHF; DNA: TGTGCCAGCAGTTTAGAACCCCAGGGGGCAGGACGCAATCAGCCCCAGCATTTT
J: TRBJ2-7; length: 15; D: TRBD2; V: TRBV28; size: NA; CDR3: CASSSWTSGGPQQYF; DNA: TGTGCCAGCAGTTCCTGGACTAGCGGGGGACCTCAGCAGTACTTC
J: TRBJ1-5; length: 16; D: NA; V: TRBV4-2; size: NA; CDR3: CASSQDVNRADQPQHF; DNA: TGTGCCAGCAGCCAAGATGTAAACAGGGCGGATCAGCCCCAGCATTTT
J: TRBJ1-1; length: 15; D: NA; V: TRBV5-1; size: NA; CDR3: CASTPWAAGNTEAFF; DNA: TGCGCCAGCACCCCTTGGGCAGCCGGGAACACTGAAGCTTTCTTT
J: TRBJ2-6; length: 14; D: NA; V: TRBV19; size: few; CDR3: CASLLSSGANVLTF; DNA: TGTGCCAGTCTACTGAGCTCTGGGGCCAACGTCCTGACTTTC
J: TRBJ1-2; length: 13; D: NA; V: TRBV29-1; size: NA; CDR3: CSVGAWGVEGYTF; DNA: TGCAGCGTTGGAGCCTGGGGGGTGGAGGGCTACACCTTC
J: TRBJ2-7; length: 16; D: TRBD2; V: TRBV7-2; size: NA; CDR3: CASSHGTSGTGYEQYF; DNA: TGTGCCAGCAGCCACGGGACTAGCGGGACGGGATACGAGCAGTACTTC
J: TRBJ2-1; length: 13; D: NA; V: TRBV21-1; size: NA; CDR3: CASVDRGYNEQFF; DNA: TGTGCCAGCGTGGACAGGGGATACAATGAGCAGTTCTTC
J: TRBJ1-6; length: 14; D: NA; V: TRBV5-1; size: NA; CDR3: CASSLGGGNSPLHF; DNA: TGCGCCAGCAGCTTGGGAGGGGGTAATTCACCCCTCCACTTT
J: TRBJ2-7; length: 15; D: TRBD1; V: TRBV3-1/TRBV3-2; size: NA; CDR3: CASSPATGGPYEQYF; DNA: TGTGCCAGCAGTCCCGCGACAGGGGGACCCTACGAGCAGTACTTC
J: TRBJ1-4; length: 16; D: TRBD1; V: TRBV6-5; size: once; CDR3: CANSSHRGTVNEKLFF; DNA: TGTGCCAACAGTTCCCACAGGGGGACCGTTAATGAAAAACTGTTTTTT
J: TRBJ1-2; length: 15; D: NA; V: TRBV4-1; size: few; CDR3: CASSQGVVNNYGYTF; DNA: TGCGCCAGCAGCCAAGGAGTGGTAAATAACTATGGCTACACCTTC
J: TRBJ2-4; length: 14; D: NA; V: TRBV27; size: NA; CDR3: CASRTTEAKNIQYF; DNA: TGTGCCAGCAGAACCACAGAAGCCAAAAACATTCAGTACTTC
J: TRBJ2-5; length: 13; D: NA; V: TRBV10-3; size: NA; CDR3: CAISGASEETQYF; DNA: TGTGCCATCAGTGGGGCCTCTGAGGAGACCCAGTACTTC
J: TRBJ1-2; length: 14; D: TRBD1; V: TRBV29-1; size: NA; CDR3: CSVRVGTEPYGYTF; DNA: TGCAGCGTTCGAGTGGGGACAGAGCCGTATGGCTACACCTTC
J: TRBJ2-1; length: 15; D: TRBD2; V: TRBV7-8; size: NA; CDR3: CASSRAGGAGNEQFF; DNA: TGTGCCAGCAGCCGAGCGGGAGGGGCGGGCAATGAGCAGTTCTTC
J: TRBJ2-7; length: 15; D: NA; V: TRBV6-2/TRBV6-3; size: once; CDR3: CASSSPGRSDYEQYF; DNA: TGTGCCAGCAGTTCACCGGGGAGGTCGGACTACGAGCAGTACTTC
J: TRBJ1-2; length: 15; D: TRBD1; V: TRBV25-1; size: NA; CDR3: CASSWGDRGLGGYTF; DNA: TGTGCCAGCTCCTGGGGGGACAGGGGGCTAGGTGGCTACACCTTC
J: TRBJ1-6; length: 10; D: TRBD1; V: TRBV20-1; size: NA; CDR3: CSTGDSPLHF; DNA: TGCTCAACAGGGGATTCACCCCTCCACTTT
J: TRBJ2-1; length: 13; D: NA; V: TRBV29-1; size: NA; CDR3: CSVKQGSGNEQFF; DNA: TGCAGCGTAAAACAGGGATCGGGCAATGAGCAGTTCTTC
J: TRBJ1-1; length: 15; D: NA; V: TRBV3-1/TRBV3-2; size: NA; CDR3: CASSLRGPENTEAFF; DNA: TGTGCCAGCAGCCTGCGCGGGCCGGAGAACACTGAAGCTTTCTTT
J: TRBJ1-2; length: 12; D: TRBD1; V: TRBV6-5; size: NA; CDR3: CASSFGQGGYTF; DNA: TGTGCCAGCAGTTTCGGACAGGGAGGCTACACCTTC
J: TRBJ2-3; length: 17; D: TRBD1; V: TRBV5-5; size: NA; CDR3: CASSFLDRGLSTDTQYF; DNA: TGTGCCAGCAGCTTTCTGGACAGGGGGCTTAGCACAGATACGCAGTATTTT
J: TRBJ2-1; length: 18; D: TRBD1; V: TRBV19; size: few; CDR3: CASSINRVRGTGYNEQFF; DNA: TGTGCCAGTAGTATAAATAGAGTTCGGGGGACAGGGTACAATGAGCAGTTCTTC
J: TRBJ1-3; length: 15; D: NA; V: TRBV11-2; size: NA; CDR3: CASSLDGGSGNTIYF; DNA: TGTGCCAGCAGCTTAGATGGAGGTTCTGGAAACACCATATATTTT
J: TRBJ1-1; length: 12; D: NA; V: TRBV28; size: once; CDR3: CASSLSNTEAFF; DNA: TGTGCCAGCAGTTTGAGCAACACTGAAGCTTTCTTT